Below are 18 T cell receptor beta chains sequenced from a single sample in a study of cytomegalovirus exposure and HLA in healthy donors. Libraries were prepared by immunoSEQ multiplex PCR; TCRdb keeps only in-frame clonotypes and omits some of them. Among over 150,000 clones listed, 85% to 90% were seen once. Sequencing was performed on PBMCs. These TCRs come from a woman between 18 and 29 years old in good health and CMV-seropositive.

This clone appeared once. The V and J genes are TRBV11-3 and TRBJ2-1; 8 bases fit TRBD2. V lost 5 bases to trimming and J lost 5 bases; unmatched junction nucleotides: 11. This CDR3 has 16 amino acids. Germline lookup yields CDR1 SGHNT and CDR2 YENEEA. In DNA, the CDR3 is TGTGCCAGCAGCCCAGAGGTTACTAGCGGCAACAATGAGCAGTTCTTC. The encoded protein is CASSPEVTSGNNEQFF. Complete variable domain (other parts from reference TRBV11-3 and TRBJ2-1): EAGVVQSPRYKIIEKKQPVAFWCNPISGHNTLYWYLQNLGQGPELLIRYENEEAVDDSQLPKDRFSAERLKGVDSTLKIQPAELGDSAVYLCASSPEVTSGNNEQFFGPGTRLTVL.

The V and J genes are TRBV19 and TRBJ2-1, with 8 bases fitting TRBD2. The trim removed 2 bases at V and 9 bases at J, leaving 0 bases unmatched. The CDR3 is 12 residues long. CDR1 and CDR2 (germline): LNHDA, SQIVND (reference sequence). CDR3 loop: CASSISGSEQFF. In nucleotides, the CDR3 is TGTGCCAGTAGTATAAGCGGGAGTGAGCAGTTCTTC.

The rearrangement uses TRBV19 and TRBJ2-1, with D perhaps TRBD1 (5 bases). Germline V CDR1 and CDR2: LNHDA, SQIVND (reference sequence). V dropped 11 bases and J dropped 9 bases, with 11 bases sitting between them. This CDR3 comprises 10 residues. The CDR3 loop is CASGLGEQFF. For the CDR3, the DNA is TGTGCCTCAGGGTTGGGTGAGCAGTTCTTC.

The chain has TRBV5-4 and TRBJ2-1; 7 bases align to TRBD2. Trimming at V came to 0 bases and at J to 8 bases, leaving 5 bases not matched to a gene. Germline CDR1 reads SGHNT; CDR2 reads YYREEE (reference sequence). The CDR3 covers 14 residues. In nucleotides, the CDR3 is TGTGCCAGCAGCTTGGGACTAGCTGGGTATGAGCAGTTCTTC. Protein: CASSLGLAGYEQFF.

The J gene is TRBJ1-1, the V gene TRBV18; TRBD1 aligns across 9 bases. Germline V gives CDR1 KGHSH, CDR2 LQKENI. Trimming cost V 6 bases and J 2 bases; bases outside gene matches: 7. The CDR3 has 15 residues. The DNA of the CDR3 is TGTGCCAGCTCGTCCGGGACAGGGCAAAACACTGAAGCTTTCTTT. Protein sequence: CASSSGTGQNTEAFF.

The rearrangement joins TRBV29-1 to TRBJ2-3, with no clear D. V was trimmed by 2 bases and J by 2 bases, leaving 11 bases between them. Germline assignment: CDR1 SQVTM and CDR2 ANQGSEA. CDR3 length equals 14 residues. CDR3 region: CSVEMVQLTDTQYF. CDR3 DNA: TGCAGCGTTGAAATGGTACAGCTCACAGATACGCAGTATTTT.

The chain uses TRBV27 and TRBJ2-3; 12 positions agree with TRBD2. The CDR3 has 15 amino acids. V trimming: 5 bases; J trimming: 3 bases; junction bases outside the gene matches: 3. CDR1 and CDR2 from the germline V gene are MNHEY and SMNVEV (reference sequence). Written as DNA, the CDR3 is TGTGCCAGCAGTCTAGCGGGAGGGGGGACAGATACGCAGTATTTT. The encoded protein is CASSLAGGGTDTQYF.

To note about this clone: Other DNA sequences in the sample encode the same CDR3. V gene TRBV5-1 combines with J gene TRBJ2-7, with TRBD1 as a possible D gene (6 bases). V was pared by 0 bases and J by 4 bases, with 8 bases between. The CDR3 loop spans 13 amino acids. Germline V gene sequence: CDR1 SGHRS, CDR2 YFSETQ. The chain's CDR3 is CASSLDRAYEQYF. The CDR3 nucleotides are TGCGCCAGCAGCTTGGACAGGGCGTACGAGCAGTACTTC.

This clone counts as medium-sized. The V and J genes are TRBV6-4 and TRBJ2-3; D is undetermined. The CDR3 has 13 residues. The V end lost 2 bases, the J end lost 0 bases, and 3 bases lay between the germline ends. Germline values: CDR1 MRHNA, CDR2 SNTAGT. CDR3: CASSDTSTDTQYF. The CDR3 DNA follows: TGTGCCAGCAGTGACACTAGCACAGATACGCAGTATTTT.

The chain carries TRBV6-1 and TRBJ2-3; unclear D gene. V was clipped by 6 bases and J by 4 bases, with 8 bases between them. Germline V lookup: CDR1 MNHNS, CDR2 SASEGT. This CDR3 is built from 12 residues. CDR3 bases: TGTGCCAGCAGCCTGGCCCCAGATACGCAGTATTTT. It translates to CASSLAPDTQYF.

This sequence joins TRBV6-1 and TRBJ1-2, with TRBD1 matching over 7 bases. The V and J ends lost 7 bases and 3 bases, in that order; junction bases with no gene match: 11. CDR3 length: 15 residues. CDR1 and CDR2 (germline): MNHNS, SASEGT. CDR3 bases: TGTGCCAGCACACTCGAAGAGGGGGCCCACTATGGCTACACCTTC. Its protein product is CASTLEEGAHYGYTF.

The genes are TRBV5-1 and TRBJ1-2; 10 bases agree with TRBD1. This CDR3 has 14 amino acids. Germline V gene data show CDR1 as SGHRS and CDR2 as YFSETQ. The V and J ends lost 4 bases and 5 bases, in that order; junction bases with no gene match: 5. The CDR3 DNA reads TGCGCCAGCAGCAGCGCGGACAGGGGGTATGGCTACACCTTC. Translation gives CASSSADRGYGYTF.

The V gene is TRBV9, the J gene TRBJ2-7; 7 bases map to TRBD2. The J segment lost 4 bases and the V segment lost 5 bases, leaving 12 bases of the junction unmatched. Germline values: CDR1 SGDLS, CDR2 YYNGEE. CDR3 size: 15 residues. For the CDR3, the DNA is TGTGCCAGCAGTGAAGCGGGATCACCCCAGTACGAGCAGTACTTC. It is translated as CASSEAGSPQYEQYF.

The chain carries TRBV18 and TRBJ2-5; D is ambiguous. CDR1 and CDR2 from the germline V gene are KGHSH and LQKENI. V was trimmed by 2 bases and J by 4 bases, leaving 8 bases between them. This CDR3 comprises 13 residues. In nucleotides, the CDR3 is TGTGCCAGCTCACCAGAGGTGCGAGAGACCCAGTACTTC. It codes for CASSPEVRETQYF.

V gene TRBV7-9 combines with J gene TRBJ1-1; D remains ambiguous. The CDR3 has 13 amino acids. The V gene lost 7 bases and the J gene lost 1 base, with 10 bases spanning the gap. CDR1 and CDR2 (germline): SEHNR, FQNEAQ (reference sequence). The CDR3 DNA follows: TGTGCCAGCATTCTGGGCGCGAACACTGAAGCTTTCTTT. This sequence encodes CASILGANTEAFF.

With respect to this clone: This CDR3 is also generated by other DNA sequences in the sample. The chain employs TRBV7-9 and TRBJ2-7; TRBD2 might be the D (6 bases). Trimming shortened V by 3 bases and J by 4 bases, and 10 bases separated the two germline ends. CDR1 SEHNR and CDR2 FQNEAQ come from the germline V gene (reference sequence). The length of the CDR3 is 13 residues. The CDR3 DNA sequence: TGTGCCAGCAGCTTCGGGGACTCGTACGAGCAGTACTTC. It codes for CASSFGDSYEQYF.

This clone was observed a single time. This rearrangement joins TRBV25-1 to TRBJ1-2; D perhaps matches TRBD1 (6 bases). The CDR3 is 14 amino acids. Looked up from germline, CDR1 is MGHDK and CDR2 is SYGVNS. The V gene lost 1 base and the J gene lost 6 bases, with 12 bases spanning the gap. CDR3 nucleotide sequence: TGTGCCAGCAGTGAATCAGGACAGTATAATGGCTACACCTTC. It specifies CASSESGQYNGYTF.

This rearrangement joins TRBV11-1 to TRBJ2-4; possibly TRBD2 for D (5 bases). The germline V and J ends were trimmed by 1 base and 7 bases, with 8 bases remaining between them. From germline, CDR1 is SGHAT and CDR2 FQDESV (reference sequence). This CDR3 contains 13 residues. For the CDR3, the DNA is TGTGCCAGCAGCTTAGGGACGGGGAACATTCAGTACTTC. It specifies CASSLGTGNIQYF.